The clone carrying this T cell receptor (beta chain) was counted a few times. Time point: newly diagnosed GD, antithyroid drugs for less than 3 months. TCR sequences were obtained from RNA taken from PBMCs. Building of the TCR beta libraries involved iRepertoire HTBI primers and Arm-PCR of CDR3 regions. From the multiplex PCR reads, TCRdb called clonotypes with MiXCR, one entry per CDR3 protein. The repertoire has under 450,000 distinct CDR3 sequences, approximately 10% of them found once; the top ten carry 18%. The CDR3 sequence is 15 residues long. Germline V gives CDR1 LNHDA, CDR2 SQIVND (reference sequence). Unmatched junction bases numbered 12, after V lost 8 bases and J lost 4 bases. The source of the sample is a study of regulatory T cells in long-lasting Graves disease. The sample also formed part of further work on T cells in Graves' hyperthyroidism and ophthalmopathy.

This chain uses TRBV19 with TRBJ1-2; TRBD1 aligns across 8 bases. This material consisted of peripheral blood mononuclear cells (PBMCs), taken at new diagnosis, from a patient treated with antithyroid drugs. The receptor was derived from a woman under 30 with Graves disease. The CDR3, as DNA: TGTGCCAGTGAGCAGGGTGCAGGGGGCCTCTATGGCTACACCTTC. Amino acid sequence: CASEQGAGGLYGYTF.